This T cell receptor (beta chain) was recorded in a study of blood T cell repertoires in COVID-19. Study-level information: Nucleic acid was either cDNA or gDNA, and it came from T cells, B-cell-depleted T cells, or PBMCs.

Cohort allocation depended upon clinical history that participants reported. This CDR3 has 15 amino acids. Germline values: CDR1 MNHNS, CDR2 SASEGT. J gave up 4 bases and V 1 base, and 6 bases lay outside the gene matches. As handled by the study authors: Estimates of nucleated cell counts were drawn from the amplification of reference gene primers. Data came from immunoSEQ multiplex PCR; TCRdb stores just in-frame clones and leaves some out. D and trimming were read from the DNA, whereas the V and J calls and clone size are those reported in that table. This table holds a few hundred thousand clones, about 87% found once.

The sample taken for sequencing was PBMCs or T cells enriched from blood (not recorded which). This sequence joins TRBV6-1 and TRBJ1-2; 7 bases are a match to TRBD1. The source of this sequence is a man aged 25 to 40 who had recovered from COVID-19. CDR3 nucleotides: TGTGCCAGCAGTGAAGGGGCAGGGGGGCTCTATGGCTACACCTTC. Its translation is CASSEGAGGLYGYTF.